What follows are 29 T cell receptor beta chains derived from one specimen sequenced in a study of OX40 agonist ivuxolimab in advanced cancers. Sequenced by immunoSEQ multiplex PCR; TCRdb stores in-frame clones only, minus some. There are 35,000 to 40,000 clones in the sample; roughly 72% occur only once, and about 24% lies in the top ten. Sequenced here: CD4+ or CD8+ T cells sorted from blood, sampled in a trial of the OX40 agonist ivuxolimab. Receptor source: an adult with an advanced solid tumor such as melanoma, head and neck, liver or kidney cancer.

This clone was found a few times. The chain combines TRBV5-4 with TRBJ2-5; D may be TRBD1 or TRBD2 (5 bases each). The CDR3 length is 16 residues. Germline assignment: CDR1 SGHNT and CDR2 YYREEE (reference sequence). The V gene lost 0 bases and the J gene lost 5 bases, with 17 bases spanning the gap. The CDR3 nucleotides are TGTGCCAGCAGCTTGGATTCGTTATGGGGGATCGAGACCCAGTACTTC. It yields the protein CASSLDSLWGIETQYF.

V usage is TRBV25-1 and J usage is TRBJ1-1; no definite D call. Trimming shortened V by 7 bases and J by 5 bases, and 8 bases separated the two germline ends. The CDR3 consists of 11 residues. CDR1 and CDR2 (germline): MGHDK, SYGVNS. CDR3 in DNA: TGTGCCAGCATGTTGGGAACTGAAGCTTTCTTT. This sequence encodes CASMLGTEAFF.

The chain recombines TRBV19 with TRBJ1-5; 8 bases align to TRBD1. The ends lost 4 bases at V and 2 bases at J; junction bases unmatched: 13. Germline CDR1 and CDR2: LNHDA and SQIVND (reference sequence). This CDR3 is 18 amino acids long. CDR3 sequence reads: CASSTPRAGGRGNQPQHF. The CDR3 nucleotides are TGTGCCAGTAGTACACCCCGGGCAGGGGGCCGAGGCAATCAGCCCCAGCATTTT.

The CDR3 DNA sequence: TGTGCCAGCTCACCAATCAGGACAGATAATTCACCCCTCCACTTT. It specifies CASSPIRTDNSPLHF. The chain has TRBV18 and TRBJ1-6, with D maybe TRBD1 (6 bases). Germline V gene sequence: CDR1 KGHSH, CDR2 LQKENI. The V and J ends lost 2 bases and 5 bases respectively, with 10 bases between them. This CDR3 region has 15 residues.

The rearrangement joins TRBV28 to TRBJ1-5; D gene ambiguous. Germline CDR1 reads MDHEN; CDR2 reads SYDVKM. V lost 2 bases and J 1 base, leaving 3 bases between the germline ends. The CDR3 has 13 amino acids. CDR3 coding DNA: TGTGCCAGCAGTTTAGACAGCAATCAGCCCCAGCATTTT. It yields the protein CASSLDSNQPQHF.

This clone was seen a few times. J is TRBJ2-7 and V is TRBV7-9; 15 positions agree with TRBD2. The V gene end was trimmed by 3 bases and the J gene end by 2 bases; junction bases not matched to a gene: 8. The CDR3 contains 18 residues. Per the germline V gene, CDR1 is SEHNR and CDR2 is FQNEAQ (reference sequence). The CDR3 region has the DNA TGTGCCAGCAGCTTTCCCGGGACTAGCGGGGGGTCCACCTACGAGCAGTACTTC. This encodes CASSFPGTSGGSTYEQYF.

This sequence joins TRBV15 and TRBJ1-1; a possible D gene is TRBD1 (5 bases). The CDR3 covers 15 residues. Germline V gives CDR1 LNHNV, CDR2 YYDKDF (reference sequence). Trimming took 1 base from V and 4 from J, leaving 13 bases between them. The CDR3 DNA is TGTGCCACCAGCAGAGGGGGATCAGGGCTCACTGAAGCTTTCTTT. Its protein product is CATSRGGSGLTEAFF.

This sequence joins TRBV5-4 and TRBJ2-2; 8 bases agree with TRBD1. Germline CDR1 is SGHNT and CDR2 is YYREEE (reference sequence). Unmatched junction bases numbered 4, after V lost 2 bases and J lost 7 bases. The CDR3 spans 14 residues. The DNA of the CDR3 is TGTGCCAGCAGCTTCCGACAGGGGATCGGGGAGCTGTTTTTT. This encodes CASSFRQGIGELFF.

By share, this clone ranks as medium-sized (0.01 to 0.1%). This chain links TRBV5-6 with TRBJ1-3; D possibly corresponds to TRBD1 (6 bases). Germline V gives CDR1 SGHDT, CDR2 YYEEEE. V lost 0 bases and J 4 bases, leaving 8 bases between the germline ends. The CDR3 loop spans 14 amino acids. The CDR3 DNA sequence: TGTGCCAGCAGCTTGGCAGGGGCCGGAAACACCATATATTTT. Residues: CASSLAGAGNTIYF.

The chain uses TRBV30 and TRBJ1-6; tentatively, D is TRBD1 (5 bases). V was trimmed by 2 bases and J by 9 bases, leaving 11 bases between them. This CDR3 is built from 13 residues. Germline V gene sequence: CDR1 GTSNPN, CDR2 SVGIG (reference sequence). The DNA of the CDR3 is TGTGCCTGGAGTCGAGACGGGGGTTCACCCCTCCACTTT. This sequence encodes CAWSRDGGSPLHF.

This chain links TRBV13 with TRBJ2-1; TRBD2 aligns across 8 bases. In germline, CDR1 is PRHDT, CDR2 FYEKMQ (reference sequence). The CDR3 consists of 18 residues. V shed 2 bases and J 5 bases; nucleotides not matched to a gene: 14. Here the CDR3 reads CASSLLPGQRGPNNEQFF. The CDR3 DNA sequence: TGTGCCAGCAGCTTATTACCTGGTCAGCGGGGGCCCAACAATGAGCAGTTCTTC.

The rearrangement uses TRBV6-6 and TRBJ1-2; maybe TRBD1 (6 bases). The CDR3 contains 16 residues. Germline CDR1 reads MNHNY; CDR2 reads SVGAGI (reference sequence). V gave up 1 base and J gave up 8 bases, with 20 bases separating them. DNA for the CDR3: TGTGCCAGCAGTTACTTCCAGGGACGCCGAGGGGGAGGCTACACCTTC. This codes for CASSYFQGRRGGGYTF.

The chain combines TRBV10-2 with TRBJ2-2; 9 nucleotides agree with TRBD1. Germline CDR1 reads WSHSY; CDR2 reads SAAADI. This CDR3 spans 14 amino acids. After removal of 5 bases from V and 5 bases from J, the junction contained 3 bases not matched to a gene. The CDR3 loop reads CASSLTGGTGELFF. The CDR3 DNA follows: TGCGCCAGCAGTTTGACAGGGGGAACCGGGGAGCTGTTTTTT.

The table lists this clone with a few counts. The chain links TRBV5-1 to TRBJ2-3, with 8 bases identical to TRBD1. V lost 4 bases and J lost 6; bases outside the gene matches: 7. Looked up from germline, CDR1 is SGHRS and CDR2 is YFSETQ. This CDR3 has 14 residues. CDR3 loop: CASSITGTGDTQYF. The CDR3 DNA follows: TGCGCCAGCAGCATAACCGGGACAGGCGATACGCAGTATTTT.

This clone was seen only once. The chain carries TRBV2 and TRBJ2-5; no clear D gene. Looked up from germline, CDR1 is SNHLY and CDR2 is FYNNEI. The length of the CDR3 is 12 residues. V lost 4 bases and J 2 bases, leaving 5 bases between the germline ends. The CDR3 loop reads CASSGAQETQYF. DNA for the CDR3: TGTGCCAGCAGTGGAGCTCAAGAGACCCAGTACTTC.

The chain couples TRBV7-2 to TRBJ1-2; D may be TRBD1 (5 bases). In germline, CDR1 is SGHTA, CDR2 FQGNSA. The V end lost 5 bases, the J end lost 8 bases, and 24 bases lay between the germline ends. The CDR3 consists of 16 residues. DNA of the CDR3: TGTGCCAGCAGCCAAGATGTCCGGGGCAGCTTGGGAGGCTACACCTTC. It yields the protein CASSQDVRGSLGGYTF. The whole variable domain, filled in from reference TRBV7-2 and TRBJ1-2, reads GAGVSQSPSNKVTEKGKDVELRCDPISGHTALYWYRQSLGQGLEFLIYFQGNSAPDKSGLPSDRFSAERTGGSVSTLTIQRTQQEDSAVYLCASSQDVRGSLGGYTFGSGTRLTVV.

The rearrangement uses TRBV27 and TRBJ1-5; D is uncertain. Germline assignment: CDR1 MNHEY and CDR2 SMNVEV (reference sequence). Trimming cost V 6 bases and J 0 bases, with 12 bases left between them. This CDR3 has 15 residues. The DNA of the CDR3 is TGTGCCAGCAGGTTGACGGGATATAGCAATCAGCCCCAGCATTTT. It codes for CASRLTGYSNQPQHF.

J is TRBJ1-1 and V is TRBV5-6; D perhaps matches TRBD1 (6 bases). With 2 bases removed from V and 1 base from J, the gap between germline ends came to 15 bases. The CDR3 is 16 residues long. Germline values: CDR1 SGHDT, CDR2 YYEEEE. The CDR3 coding sequence is TGTGCCAGCAGCTTAGTTTGGGGGGCCCCGAACACTGAAGCTTTCTTT. Its translation: CASSLVWGAPNTEAFF. Variable domain in full (rest from reference TRBV5-6 and TRBJ1-1): DAGVTQSPTHLIKTRGQQVTLRCSPKSGHDTVSWYQQALGQGPQFIFQYYEEEERQRGNFPDRFSGHQFPNYSSELNVNALLLGDSALYLCASSLVWGAPNTEAFFGQGTRLTVV.

The chain links TRBV29-1 to TRBJ1-1, with a tentative D call TRBD1 (6 bases). CDR1 and CDR2 (germline): SQVTM, ANQGSEA. There are 14 residues in the CDR3. Trimming removed 6 bases at V and 1 base at J, with 15 bases between. The CDR3 coding sequence is TGCAGCGTAACAGGGCTGCGAGAGAACACTGAAGCTTTCTTT. It specifies CSVTGLRENTEAFF.

The chain has TRBV5-4 and TRBJ2-3; D not certain. This CDR3 contains 12 residues. V gave up 1 base and J gave up 4 bases, with 4 bases separating them. Germline V gives CDR1 SGHNT, CDR2 YYREEE (reference sequence). CDR3 bases: TGTGCCAGCAGCTTGTCTTCAGATACGCAGTATTTT. It is translated as CASSLSSDTQYF.

This clone rates as medium-sized (0.01 to 0.1%). CDR3 nucleotide sequence: TGTGCCAGCAGGCGACAGGCTAATGAAAAACTGTTTTTT. Translating it yields CASRRQANEKLFF. The chain carries TRBV27 and TRBJ1-4, with D tentatively TRBD1 (6 bases). CDR1 and CDR2 (germline): MNHEY, SMNVEV (reference sequence). The CDR3 runs 13 residues. Trimming took 6 bases from V and 3 from J, leaving 8 bases between them.

The chain joins TRBV19 to TRBJ1-1; 7 bases are shared with TRBD1. CDR3 length equals 14 residues. V was pared by 6 bases and J by 1 base, with 5 bases of the junction left unmatched. In germline, CDR1 is LNHDA, CDR2 SQIVND (reference sequence). The CDR3 protein is CASRGQLGNTEAFF. The CDR3, as DNA: TGTGCCAGTAGGGGACAGTTGGGGAACACTGAAGCTTTCTTT.

This rearrangement joins TRBV7-2 to TRBJ2-4; D may be TRBD2 (7 bases). The germline CDR1 and CDR2 sequences are SGHTA and FQGNSA. This CDR3 has 16 residues. The V end was cut by 5 bases, the J end by 4 bases, with 18 bases between. In DNA form, the CDR3 reads TGTGCCAGCAGCCCCCCCTCGGGGGGCCTAAAAAACATTCAGTACTTC. Translated: CASSPPSGGLKNIQYF.

The J gene is TRBJ1-4, the V gene TRBV7-6; D may be TRBD1 (5 bases). CDR1 SGHVS and CDR2 FNYEAQ come from the germline V gene. The germline V and J ends were trimmed by 5 bases and 2 bases, with 18 bases remaining between them. The CDR3 runs to 17 residues. The chain's CDR3 is CASSPRGGAGTNEKLFF. CDR3 bases: TGTGCCAGCAGCCCAAGAGGAGGGGCCGGGACTAATGAAAAACTGTTTTTT.

This chain connects TRBV5-1 to TRBJ1-5; 7 bases line up with TRBD1. The germline V gene has CDR1 SGHRS and CDR2 YFSETQ. The CDR3 consists of 14 residues. The V segment lost 0 bases and the J segment 7 bases; nucleotides outside the gene matches: 4. The CDR3 spells CASSLEGGVQPQHF. Written as DNA, the CDR3 is TGCGCCAGCAGCTTGGAAGGGGGCGTCCAGCCCCAGCATTTT.

This chain uses TRBV10-3 with TRBJ1-2; no firm D call. The CDR3 extends over 12 amino acids. CDR1 and CDR2 from the germline V gene are ENHRY and SYGVKD. Trimming shortened V by 3 bases and J by 2 bases, and 4 bases separated the two germline ends. The CDR3 DNA follows: TGTGCCATCAGTGACACAAACTATGGCTACACCTTC. Translation: CAISDTNYGYTF.

The chain combines TRBV5-4 with TRBJ1-4; the D gene is possibly TRBD1 (6 bases). V lost 0 bases and J lost 0, with 9 bases in between. CDR1 SGHNT and CDR2 YYREEE come from the germline V gene (reference sequence). This CDR3 comprises 16 residues. The CDR3 DNA sequence: TGTGCCAGCAGCTTGGGTGGGGGCACAACTAATGAAAAACTGTTTTTT. Amino acid sequence: CASSLGGGTTNEKLFF.

The chain joins TRBV15 to TRBJ2-1, with 7 bases identical to TRBD2. There are 17 residues in the CDR3. The germline V gene encodes CDR1 LNHNV and CDR2 YYDKDF (reference sequence). V was pared by 0 bases and J by 5 bases, with 10 bases of the junction left unmatched. CDR3 DNA sequence: TGTGCCACCAGCAGAGATCTCGTAGCGGGCGTAAACAATGAGCAGTTCTTC. It translates to CATSRDLVAGVNNEQFF.

This clone appeared a few times. This chain links TRBV6-5 with TRBJ1-2; possibly TRBD1 for D (5 bases). V gave up 6 bases and J gave up 3 bases, with 8 bases separating them. The CDR3 runs to 12 residues. Germline CDR1 MNHEY, CDR2 SVGAGI. CDR3 nucleotides: TGTGCCAGCAGGTGGGGGGACTATGGCTACACCTTC. Translating gives CASRWGDYGYTF.